A selection of T cell receptor beta chains follows, all from one sample in a study of T cell repertoires in cytomegalovirus infection. TCRdb re-derived calls from the reads in MiXCR, one entry per CDR3 protein. Of roughly 640,000 distinct CDR3 sequences detected, approximately 24% appear once; the ten largest clones hold roughly 8%. The sequencing sample was made of CD8+ T cells from PBMCs. All receptors come from a human donor in good health (CMV status not recorded). Some clones in this sample may be carry-over from other donors' samples. The CDR3 runs from the conserved cysteine through the conserved F or W.

CDR3 protein | V gene
CASSPTSGLVDTGELFF | TRBV28
CASSLEAVRETQYF | TRBV5-1
CSGKERSSSDEQYF | TRBV20-1
CSARTGGSNGYTF | TRBV20-1
CASSYGTSGRDEQFF | TRBV7-3
CASSLNGGSGELFF | TRBV7-6
CASSYRGGERGRNSPLHF | TRBV6-5
CSARSSARGPQHF | TRBV20-1
CASSDHGARGDYGYTF | TRBV2
CASSSPGSPSYNEQFF | TRBV7-9
CASSYSGRVDEKLFF | TRBV6-2/TRBV6-3
CASSLAEGTETQYF | TRBV5-8
CSVEDFMGGRGGYTF | TRBV29-1
CASGWSNTEAFF | TRBV12-5
CAITTENYGYTF | TRBV10-3